This T cell receptor (beta chain) was sequenced in a study of T cell responses to AZD1222 COVID-19 vaccine. The V end lost 2 bases, the J end lost 2 bases, and 9 bases lay between the germline ends. The CDR3 runs to 14 residues. The V gene's germline CDR1 is SGHTA and CDR2 FQGNSA. Points from the study as a whole: Only a handful of AZD1222 recipients, more than 5 in all, had baseline seropositivity. Vaccine-related CD4 TCRs covered spike, predominating at 160-218 and 743-854. Repertoires were obtained only post-peak T cell response.

Repertoires were generated with immunoSEQ multiplex PCR, while TCRdb's copy carries only in-frame clones and drops some. The profile shows 35,000 to 50,000 clones, just under 80% of them singletons. A note on this clone: The antigen is not known.

This TCR was recovered from an adult who received the MenACWY meningococcal vaccine as a control. Specimen: peripheral blood, collected 28 days after the second dose of the MenACWY control vaccine. The chain carries TRBV7-2 and TRBJ1-1, with a tentative D call TRBD1 (6 bases). In DNA form, the CDR3 reads TGTGCCAGCAGCTTATCGACAGGCAACACTGAAGCTTTCTTT. Residues: CASSLSTGNTEAFF.